Described below is a single T cell receptor beta chain sequence and its context. Its antigen is not known. This sample is drawn from a study of blood T cells in healthy people across ages. It was with a sample-barcoded 5' primer and a J-beta primer mix that a second PCR of roughly 6 to 12 cycles was run. The authors tagged each cDNA molecule using a template-switch adaptor with 12 random nucleotides. TCRdb independently ran MiXCR on the 5' RACE reads; one entry per CDR3 protein. The sample includes 750,000 to 950,000 distinct CDR3 sequences, 40% to 65% seen only once; the top ten take around 40%. Study-wide results and caveats: Diversity was estimated from one million T cells, and these estimates were considered underestimates.

This CDR3 has 15 residues. Healthy individuals of Caucasian origin from Russia, aged roughly 6 to 95, served as donors. Isolated per sample were at least 6 million PBMCs. Sequencing input: blood. The sequence was obtained from a man of 80 years or more in good health. The V gene is TRBV21-1, the J gene TRBJ2-7; TRBD2 is taken as the D call from the table, unchecked against the DNA. TRBV21-1 is given as a pseudogene. CDR3 in DNA: TGTGCCAGCAGCAAAGTTAATAGCGGGAGATACGAGCAGTACTTC. It codes for CASSKVNSGRYEQYF.